Shown below are 18 T cell receptor beta chains from a single sample sequenced in a study of T-cell memory formation after mild COVID-19. TCRdb analysed the 5' RACE reads with MiXCR anew, one entry per CDR3 protein. The table lists a few hundred thousand distinct CDR3 sequences, about 15% of them singletons, with approximately 20% in the top ten. Sequencing was performed on PBMCs or a T cell subset sorted from them (not recorded which). These receptors all come from a man between 18 and 35 years old who had mild COVID-19 (a few samples of this study predate the infection). Cell type and time point are not known.

V gene TRBV20-1 combines with J gene TRBJ1-1; maybe TRBD1 (5 bases). The CDR3 spans 14 residues. Between the trimmed V and J ends, which lost 0 bases and 7 bases, there was a span of 15 bases. Per germline, CDR1 DFQATT and CDR2 SNEGSKA (reference sequence). The CDR3 DNA reads as TGCAGTGCTAGAGATCAGAAGGAGAGGGGTGAAGCTTTCTTT. Its translation is CSARDQKERGEAFF.

In this sample, this clonotype turned up many times. This chain's CDR3 is CASSDGPHDTQYF. The CDR3 nucleotides read TGCGCCAGCAGCGACGGACCCCACGATACGCAGTATTTT. The chain employs TRBV10-1 and TRBJ2-3; D ambiguous. The CDR3 has 13 residues. Germline CDR1 WNHNN, CDR2 SYGVQD (reference sequence). The V and J ends lost 6 bases and 6 bases respectively, with 13 bases between them.

The chain is built from TRBV15 and TRBJ1-2; D unresolved. CDR1 is LNHNV and CDR2 is YYDKDF in the germline V gene (reference sequence). The CDR3 is made up of 14 amino acids. The V gene lost 4 bases and the J gene lost 2 bases, with 11 bases spanning the gap. The CDR3 coding sequence is TGTGCCACCAGCACCGGCGGATCCAACTATGGCTACACCTTC. It codes for CATSTGGSNYGYTF.

The sample holds a few counts of this clonotype. The rearrangement uses TRBV12-3 or TRBV12-4 and TRBJ2-1, with 12 bases identical to TRBD1. The length of the CDR3 is 15 residues. V lost 7 bases and J lost 7; bases outside the gene matches: 8. The CDR3 here is CASTLGGQGANEQFF. Written as DNA, the CDR3 is TGTGCCAGCACCCTGGGGGGACAGGGGGCAAATGAGCAGTTCTTC.

This chain uses TRBV5-4 with TRBJ1-4, with D perhaps TRBD1 (5 bases). This CDR3 has 14 amino acids. The V gene's germline CDR1 is SGHNT and CDR2 YYREEE (reference sequence). With 4 bases removed from V and 4 bases from J, the gap between germline ends came to 11 bases. CDR3 in DNA: TGTGCCAGCAGCACCGACAGTGATAATGAAAAACTGTTTTTT. Its translation is CASSTDSDNEKLFF.

In this sample, this clonotype turned up a few times. V gene TRBV6-2 or TRBV6-3 combines with J gene TRBJ2-3; TRBD2 matches at 9 bases. Germline V gene lookup returns CDR1 MNHEY and CDR2 SVGEGT. With V trimmed by 6 bases and J by 5 bases, 6 bases remained unmatched. The CDR3 is made up of 14 amino acids. The DNA for the CDR3 is TGTGCCAGCAGAAGGACTAGCGTTGGAGATACGCAGTATTTT. Translating it yields CASRRTSVGDTQYF.

This chain links TRBV4-2 with TRBJ2-2, with 10 bases aligning to TRBD2. J was trimmed by 7 bases and V by 4 bases; bases with no gene match: 9. The CDR3 covers 16 residues. Germline CDR1 LGHNA, CDR2 YNFKEQ. The CDR3 spells CASSPSSGGVFGELFF. The DNA of the CDR3 is TGTGCCAGCAGCCCCTCTAGCGGGGGTGTTTTCGGGGAGCTGTTTTTT.

The DNA of the CDR3 is TGCGCCAGCAGCCGTGGACTAGCGGGCCCTAGGGGCAATGAGCAGTTCTTC. Translation: CASSRGLAGPRGNEQFF. The rearrangement joins TRBV4-1 to TRBJ2-1, with 11 bases lining up with TRBD2. Germline V gene sequence: CDR1 MGHRA, CDR2 YSYEKL. Trimming removed 4 bases from V and 6 bases from J; junction bases left unmatched: 11. The length of the CDR3 is 17 residues.

The table lists this clonotype with a few counts. The CDR3 DNA reads as TGTGCCAGCAGTTTGCCCCTCGGGTACAATGAGCAGTTCTTC. Translating gives CASSLPLGYNEQFF. The rearrangement uses TRBV5-5 and TRBJ2-1; the D is unclear. CDR3 length: 14 amino acids. Per germline, CDR1 SGHKS and CDR2 YYEKEE (reference sequence). The ends were cut back, 5 bases at V and 4 bases at J, with 13 bases in the middle.

This clonotype was seen a few times. V usage is TRBV18 and J usage is TRBJ2-3; D gene ambiguous. Looked up from germline, CDR1 is KGHSH and CDR2 is LQKENI. The CDR3 is 16 residues long. Trimming removed 3 bases at V and 0 bases at J, with 13 bases between. The CDR3 spells CASSPAQVASTDTQYF. The CDR3 DNA sequence: TGTGCCAGCTCACCCGCTCAGGTTGCTAGCACAGATACGCAGTATTTT.

This clonotype was counted between two and nine times. The CDR3, as DNA: TGTGCCAGCAGCGAGCGGGGGGGAACCTACGAGCAGTACTTC. As protein: CASSERGGTYEQYF. V gene TRBV6-2 or TRBV6-3 combines with J gene TRBJ2-7; 10 bases are a match to TRBD2. This CDR3 spans 14 amino acids. V gave up 6 bases and J gave up 2 bases; unmatched junction bases: 4. The germline V gene has CDR1 MNHEY and CDR2 SVGEGT.

This clonotype was detected many times. The chain couples TRBV7-9 to TRBJ2-3, with 7 bases lining up with TRBD1. Germline CDR1 and CDR2: SEHNR and FQNEAQ (reference sequence). The V and J ends lost 2 bases and 4 bases, in that order; junction bases with no gene match: 6. CDR3 length: 15 amino acids. CDR3 region: CASSLLYRGADTQYF. The CDR3 DNA reads TGTGCCAGCAGCTTACTGTACAGGGGTGCAGATACGCAGTATTTT.

This clonotype was observed a few times. V usage is TRBV7-2 and J usage is TRBJ1-2; 7 nucleotides agree with TRBD1. The germline CDR1 and CDR2 sequences are SGHTA and FQGNSA. This CDR3 is 14 amino acids long. Unmatched junction bases numbered 9, after V lost 5 bases and J lost 6 bases. As DNA, the CDR3 is TGTGCCAGCAGCCCCCGACAGGGCTGGAATGGCTACACCTTC. Residues: CASSPRQGWNGYTF.

This clonotype was counted a few times. The J gene is TRBJ2-1, the V gene TRBV5-1; 8 bases are shared with TRBD2. CDR1 and CDR2 (germline): SGHRS, YFSETQ. The length of the CDR3 is 15 residues. The junction had 12 bases not matched to a gene; V was cut back by 4 bases and J by 9 bases. This CDR3 is CASSRSPAGGTEQFF. In nucleotides, the CDR3 is TGCGCCAGCAGCCGGTCGCCGGCGGGGGGAACTGAGCAGTTCTTC.

This clonotype showed up just a few times. The V gene is TRBV7-3, the J gene TRBJ1-6, with 7 bases lining up with TRBD1. The CDR3 length is 13 residues. The ends lost 6 bases at V and 13 bases at J; junction bases unmatched: 9. CDR1 is SGHTA and CDR2 is FQGTGA in the germline V gene. CDR3 bases: TGTGCCAGCAGGGGTGGGGACAGATCTCCCCTCCACTTT. Translating it yields CASRGGDRSPLHF.

This clonotype was detected a few times. V and J are TRBV4-1 and TRBJ2-4; D perhaps matches TRBD1 (6 bases). Germline loops: CDR1 MGHRA, CDR2 YSYEKL. The CDR3 loop spans 14 amino acids. Trimming removed 1 base at V and 7 bases at J, with 11 bases between. The chain's CDR3 is CASSQGQGLNIQYF. DNA for the CDR3: TGCGCCAGCAGCCAAGGGCAGGGGCTTAACATTCAGTACTTC.

This clonotype has a count of ten or more. The V call is TRBV4-1, the J call TRBJ1-5; D not certain. The germline gives CDR1 MGHRA, CDR2 YSYEKL. V was clipped by 0 bases and J by 0 bases, with 6 bases between them. This CDR3 spans 15 amino acids. The CDR3 protein is CASSQEGYSNQPQHF. The DNA of the CDR3 is TGCGCCAGCAGCCAAGAGGGGTATAGCAATCAGCCCCAGCATTTT.

In this sample, this clonotype turned up many times. This chain joins TRBV18 and TRBJ2-6; 9 nucleotides align to TRBD1. Germline lookup yields CDR1 KGHSH and CDR2 LQKENI. The CDR3 runs to 17 residues. With V trimmed by 3 bases and J by 1 base, 4 bases remained unmatched. The CDR3 region is CASSPRDRVSGANVLTF. The DNA for the CDR3 is TGTGCCAGCTCACCCCGGGACAGGGTTTCTGGGGCCAACGTCCTGACTTTC.